This TCR beta chain was identified in a study of blood T cell repertoires in COVID-19. The CDR3 is made up of 15 amino acids. V lost 0 bases, J lost 3 bases, and 10 bases lay in between. The germline gives CDR1 LGHNA, CDR2 YSLEER. Using immunoSEQ multiplex PCR, the repertoire was profiled, and TCRdb retains in-frame clones only, with some absent. The sample records tens of thousands of clones, around nine tenths being singletons. The sample was peripheral blood. This clonotype originated in a man over 45 with active COVID-19. The gene calls are TRBV4-3 and TRBJ2-3; D is unclear. In DNA form, the CDR3 reads TGCGCCAGCAGCCAAGATACCGCAGTGACAGATACGCAGTATTTT. This encodes CASSQDTAVTDTQYF.